These 17 T cell receptor beta chains came from one sample sequenced in a study of CD4 T cells in relation to SARS-CoV-2 and coronaviruses (dated by TCRdb to 2020 to 2022). Library preparation employed the immunoSEQ multiplex PCR assay. The immuneACCESS repertoire file appears here via TCRdb, limited to in-frame rearrangements. These files lack a portion of the clones; in checked studies, under half of the deficit traces to unresolved V genes, and the cause of the others is not known. The sample contains around 25,000 clones, around 70% of them found a single time. Clones ranked in the top ten supply 18% of the sample. CD4+ T cells from unexposed donors were collected before the COVID-19 pandemic (2011-2018). The EasySep CD4+ T cell isolation kit was used to isolate CD4+ T cells once the cultures had run for under 11 days. Which antigens these TCRs recognize remains unknown. Sequencing was done on a sample of CD4+ T cells from PBMCs, cultured in vitro. All receptors derive from a human donor in good health.

The chain uses TRBV5-4 and TRBJ2-3, with 10 bases lining up with TRBD2. Unmatched junction bases numbered 9, after V lost 2 bases and J lost 3 bases. CDR1 SGHNT and CDR2 YYREEE come from the germline V gene (reference sequence). There are 17 residues in the CDR3. CDR3 region: CASSLKLAGLGTDTQYF. The CDR3 DNA reads as TGTGCCAGCAGCTTAAAACTAGCGGGACTCGGTACAGATACGCAGTATTTT.

The rearrangement joins TRBV28 to TRBJ2-5; possibly TRBD1 or TRBD2 for D (5 bases each). CDR1 MDHEN and CDR2 SYDVKM come from the germline V gene. V was pared by 8 bases and J by 2 bases, with 6 bases between. This CDR3 has 11 amino acids. The CDR3 bases are TGTGCCAGCTGGGGGCAAGAGACCCAGTACTTC. It translates to CASWGQETQYF. Using reference TRBV28 and TRBJ2-5 for the parts outside the CDR3, the full variable domain is DVKVTQSSRYLVKRTGEKVFLECVQDMDHENMFWYRQDPGLGLRLIYFSYDVKMKEKGDIPEGYSVSREKKERFSLILESASTNQTSMYLCASWGQETQYFGPGTRLLVL.

The V call is TRBV27, the J call TRBJ2-7; a weak D match, TRBD1 (6 bases). Trimming removed 6 bases from V and 5 bases from J, with 14 bases in between. The CDR3 sequence is 13 residues long. Germline loops: CDR1 MNHEY, CDR2 SMNVEV (reference sequence). CDR3 region: CASRQGNNNEQYF. CDR3 nucleotides: TGTGCCAGCAGGCAGGGGAATAACAACGAGCAGTACTTC.

The chain has TRBV5-4 and TRBJ1-1; perhaps TRBD1 as D (5 bases). Germline V CDR1 and CDR2: SGHNT, YYREEE (reference sequence). The CDR3 has 17 amino acids. With 0 bases removed from V and 1 base from J, the gap between germline ends came to 16 bases. The chain's CDR3 is CASSLDGAGWQNTEAFF. The CDR3, as DNA: TGTGCCAGCAGCTTGGACGGGGCAGGGTGGCAGAACACTGAAGCTTTCTTT.

This chain uses TRBV15 with TRBJ2-7; perhaps D is TRBD1 or TRBD2 (5 bases each). This CDR3 is 15 amino acids long. Trimming took off 5 bases at V and 5 bases at J, with 19 bases between the two ends. In germline, CDR1 is LNHNV, CDR2 YYDKDF (reference sequence). Here the CDR3 DNA reads TGTGCCACCAGCCTAGACAGAACCGGGGTGGACGAGCAGTACTTC. Its protein is CATSLDRTGVDEQYF.

The genes are TRBV6-4 and TRBJ2-7, with D perhaps being TRBD1 or TRBD2 (5 bases each). Germline V gives CDR1 MRHNA, CDR2 SNTAGT. The length of the CDR3 is 14 residues. V gave up 2 bases and J gave up 6 bases, with 14 bases separating them. The CDR3 spells CASSDGRWGTEQYF. The DNA for the CDR3 is TGTGCCAGCAGTGACGGCAGGTGGGGGACCGAGCAGTACTTC.

The chain couples TRBV9 to TRBJ1-3, with 9 positions matching TRBD1. J was trimmed by 0 bases and V by 2 bases; bases with no gene match: 3. The CDR3 has 16 residues. Germline V CDR1 and CDR2: SGDLS, YYNGEE. As DNA, the CDR3 is TGTGCCAGCAGCGTTGGGGGACAGGGCTCTGGAAACACCATATATTTT. Translation gives CASSVGGQGSGNTIYF.

In its sample, this clone was seen a few times. This sequence joins TRBV6-1 and TRBJ1-5, with 7 nucleotides matching TRBD1. V shed 1 base and J 0 bases; nucleotides not matched to a gene: 6. Germline CDR1 reads MNHNS; CDR2 reads SASEGT. This CDR3 region has 17 residues. The CDR3 sequence: CASSEGWDSHSNQPQHF. The CDR3 nucleotides are TGTGCCAGCAGTGAAGGGTGGGACAGCCATAGCAATCAGCCCCAGCATTTT.

V is TRBV7-9 and J is TRBJ1-6, with no clear D. Trimming cost V 0 bases and J 6 bases, with 12 bases left between them. The CDR3 has 16 residues. CDR1 and CDR2 from the germline V gene are SEHNR and FQNEAQ (reference sequence). This chain's CDR3 is CASSLASQYPNSPLHF. The DNA for the CDR3 is TGTGCCAGCAGCTTAGCGTCCCAGTACCCTAATTCACCCCTCCACTTT.

The chain recombines TRBV9 with TRBJ2-2; tentative D call: TRBD2 (7 bases). CDR1 SGDLS and CDR2 YYNGEE come from the germline V gene. The CDR3 runs 17 residues. V was pared by 0 bases and J by 4 bases, with 16 bases between. CDR3 nucleotides: TGTGCCAGCAGCGTAGCTCCGGGGGGCGCGGGCACCGGGGAGCTGTTTTTT. Protein sequence: CASSVAPGGAGTGELFF.

This clone was seen a few times. The V gene is TRBV10-2, the J gene TRBJ1-3; no reliable D call. The CDR3 spans 14 residues. Trimming pared 4 bases from V and 0 bases from J, leaving 7 bases between. CDR1 and CDR2 (germline): WSHSY, SAAADI. For the CDR3, the DNA is TGCGCCAGCAGTGTGACGAACTCTGGAAACACCATATATTTT. Translation: CASSVTNSGNTIYF.

This clone was detected a few times. The chain links TRBV7-7 to TRBJ2-3, with 7 nucleotides matching TRBD1. Germline V lookup: CDR1 SSHAT, CDR2 FNYEAQ (reference sequence). This CDR3 spans 15 amino acids. V lost 1 base and J lost 4; bases outside the gene matches: 5. The CDR3 nucleotides are TGTGCCAGCAGCTTAGAAGGGGGCTACGCAGATACGCAGTATTTT. As protein: CASSLEGGYADTQYF. Combining the CDR3 with reference TRBV7-7 and TRBJ2-3 gives the whole variable domain GAGVSQSPRYKVTKRGQDVTLRCDPISSHATLYWYQQALGQGPEFLTYFNYEAQPDKSGLPSDRFSAERPEGSISTLTIQRTEQRDSAMYRCASSLEGGYADTQYFGPGTRLTVL.

The chain joins TRBV5-6 to TRBJ2-1; the D is unclear. Trimming cost V 2 bases and J 8 bases, with 5 bases left between them. Germline V gene data show CDR1 as SGHDT and CDR2 as YYEEEE. The CDR3 is 11 amino acids. The CDR3 region has the DNA TGTGCCAGCAGCTTTCTGGATGAGCAGTTCTTC. Translating it yields CASSFLDEQFF.

This clone occurred a few times. V gene TRBV7-8 combines with J gene TRBJ2-1, with TRBD2 matching over 10 bases. The length of the CDR3 is 17 residues. V lost 0 bases, J lost 14 bases, and 16 bases stayed unmatched. Germline CDR1 is SGHVS and CDR2 is FQNEAQ. This CDR3 is CASSLASGASGRLVEFF. Here the CDR3 DNA reads TGTGCCAGCAGCTTAGCTAGCGGGGCTAGCGGGAGACTGGTTGAGTTCTTC.

The J gene is TRBJ2-3, the V gene TRBV5-1; TRBD1 or TRBD2 may be the D gene (5 bases each). This CDR3 spans 15 amino acids. Germline loops: CDR1 SGHRS, CDR2 YFSETQ. V shed 3 bases and J shed 1 base, with 12 bases lying between them. CDR3 nucleotide sequence: TGCGCCAGCAGCTCCCCTGGGGGAGGCACAGATACGCAGTATTTT. This translates into CASSSPGGGTDTQYF.

This clone was seen only a few times. This rearrangement joins TRBV3-1 (or the pseudogene TRBV3-2) to TRBJ1-1; D gene ambiguous. The CDR3 totals 15 residues. Trimming removed 0 bases at V and 0 bases at J, with 8 bases between. Germline CDR1 reads LGHDT; CDR2 reads YNNKEL (reference sequence). The CDR3 DNA is TGTGCCAGCAGCCAAGATTCCGGCATGAACACTGAAGCTTTCTTT. Its protein product is CASSQDSGMNTEAFF.

V and J are TRBV21-1 and TRBJ1-4; the D segment call TRBD1 is taken from the table without a DNA check. TRBV21-1 is recorded as a pseudogene. This CDR3 spans 14 amino acids. The CDR3 loop reads CASSKPQVEEKLFF. CDR3 in DNA: TGTGCCAGCAGCAAACCACAGGTAGAGGAAAAACTGTTTTTT.